The 26 T cell receptor beta chains in this list originate from one sample, sequenced in a study of blood T cell repertoires in COVID-19. Only in-frame clones appear in the TCRdb table, and some are missing; sequencing was by immunoSEQ multiplex PCR. The data contain 200,000 to 250,000 clones, about nine tenths of them singletons. Sequencing input: PBMCs or T cells enriched from blood (not recorded which). The receptors come from a middle-aged woman with acute COVID-19.

V usage is TRBV30 and J usage is TRBJ1-2; 10 nucleotides match TRBD1. The CDR3 sequence is 14 residues long. V was pared by 2 bases and J by 6 bases, with 6 bases of the junction left unmatched. Germline V CDR1 and CDR2: GTSNPN, SVGIG (reference sequence). The DNA of the CDR3 is TGTGCCTGGAGTCCGACAGGGGGCGGTAATGGCTACACCTTC. Translation: CAWSPTGGGNGYTF.

The rearrangement links TRBV2 to TRBJ2-2; D uncertain. V was shortened by 3 bases and J by 0 bases, with 5 bases between the two germline ends. CDR1 and CDR2 from the germline V gene are SNHLY and FYNNEI. This CDR3 comprises 14 residues. The CDR3 bases are TGTGCCAGCAGTGACCTAACGAACACCGGGGAGCTGTTTTTT. It codes for CASSDLTNTGELFF.

This clone has just a few counts. The genes are TRBV11-2 and TRBJ1-1; TRBD1 might be the D (6 bases). This CDR3 has 15 residues. Germline values: CDR1 SGHAT, CDR2 FQNNGV. V was cut by 5 bases and J by 0 bases, with 13 bases left in between. In nucleotides, the CDR3 is TGTGCCAGCAGCATGTCGACAGGCCTGAACACTGAAGCTTTCTTT. Translated, it gives CASSMSTGLNTEAFF.

The chain combines TRBV5-8 with TRBJ1-2; tentatively, D is TRBD1 (6 bases). This CDR3 is built from 18 residues. Germline CDR1 reads SGHTS; CDR2 reads YDEGEE. The V end was cut by 5 bases, the J end by 4 bases, with 27 bases between. CDR3 in amino acids: CASRPELRGSSVFYGYTF. The CDR3 nucleotides read TGTGCCAGCAGGCCGGAGTTGAGGGGGTCGAGCGTCTTCTATGGCTACACCTTC.

The gene calls are TRBV5-4 and TRBJ2-2; 11 positions match TRBD1. The CDR3 is made up of 14 amino acids. V dropped 4 bases and J dropped 7; count of bases not matched to a gene: 3. Germline V gene data show CDR1 as SGHNT and CDR2 as YYREEE (reference sequence). This CDR3 reads CASSRDRGSGELFF. DNA of the CDR3: TGTGCCAGCAGCAGGGACAGGGGGAGCGGGGAGCTGTTTTTT.

This chain uses TRBV20-1 with TRBJ1-4; 11 bases match TRBD1. Germline V gives CDR1 DFQATT, CDR2 SNEGSKA (reference sequence). V shed 3 bases and J 10 bases; nucleotides not matched to a gene: 13. The CDR3 has 16 residues. Written as DNA, the CDR3 is TGCAGTGCTAGTCTCCCCTCCGGGACAGGGGGTGGAAAACTGTTTTTT. The encoded protein is CSASLPSGTGGGKLFF.

V gene TRBV6-2 or TRBV6-3 combines with J gene TRBJ2-3; D gene ambiguous. V was trimmed by 6 bases and J by 2 bases, leaving 6 bases between them. Germline loops: CDR1 MNHEY, CDR2 SVGEGT. The CDR3 consists of 12 residues. The CDR3 loop reads CASSLNTDTQYF. The CDR3 region has the DNA TGTGCCAGCAGCCTTAACACAGATACGCAGTATTTT.

This clone was found a few times. This chain uses TRBV3-1 (or the pseudogene TRBV3-2) with TRBJ2-1; D is possibly TRBD2 (5 bases). Between the trimmed V and J ends, which lost 1 base and 7 bases, there was a span of 11 bases. CDR3 length: 14 residues. Germline V lookup: CDR1 LGHDT, CDR2 YNNKEL (reference sequence). The CDR3: CASSQGLAGNEQFF. The DNA for the CDR3 is TGTGCCAGCAGCCAAGGGCTAGCTGGAAATGAGCAGTTCTTC.

V and J are TRBV5-6 and TRBJ1-1, with 8 bases identical to TRBD1. CDR1 and CDR2 (germline): SGHDT, YYEEEE. The junction had 6 bases not matched to a gene; V was cut back by 4 bases and J by 1 base. The CDR3 runs 15 residues. The CDR3 DNA reads TGTGCCAGCAGCAATCCCGGGACAGGGAACACTGAAGCTTTCTTT. It encodes CASSNPGTGNTEAFF. Filled out from reference TRBV5-6 and TRBJ1-1, the complete variable domain reads DAGVTQSPTHLIKTRGQQVTLRCSPKSGHDTVSWYQQALGQGPQFIFQYYEEEERQRGNFPDRFSGHQFPNYSSELNVNALLLGDSALYLCASSNPGTGNTEAFFGQGTRLTVV.

The chain links TRBV19 to TRBJ1-2; 7 nucleotides line up with TRBD1. This CDR3 has 14 amino acids. Germline CDR1 is LNHDA and CDR2 is SQIVND (reference sequence). With V trimmed by 4 bases and J by 8 bases, 10 bases remained unmatched. The CDR3 region is CASSNPGTAGGYTF. Written as DNA, the CDR3 is TGTGCCAGTAGTAACCCCGGGACAGCAGGCGGCTACACCTTC.

This clone was seen more than once but under ten times. The gene calls are TRBV4-1 and TRBJ2-7; 8 positions match TRBD1. The germline V gene has CDR1 MGHRA and CDR2 YSYEKL. Trimming removed 4 bases from V and 4 bases from J; junction bases left unmatched: 9. This CDR3 is 15 amino acids long. The chain's CDR3 is CASSPLGQAIYEQYF. The CDR3, as DNA: TGCGCCAGCAGCCCGTTGGGACAGGCGATTTACGAGCAGTACTTC.

This chain joins TRBV14 and TRBJ1-1; D unresolved. The V end lost 1 base, the J end lost 0 bases, and 6 bases lay between the germline ends. Germline values: CDR1 SGHDN, CDR2 FVKESK. This CDR3 has 14 residues. Here the CDR3 DNA reads TGTGCCAGCAGCCAAGGCTCAGTGAACACTGAAGCTTTCTTT. Residues: CASSQGSVNTEAFF.

The chain has TRBV3-1 (or the pseudogene TRBV3-2) and TRBJ1-6, with TRBD1 as a possible D gene (6 bases). Trimming left V 0 bases short and J 10 bases short, with 16 bases between. Germline V CDR1 and CDR2: LGHDT, YNNKEL (reference sequence). The CDR3 spans 16 residues. CDR3 residues: CASSQDPTGSKSPLHF. The DNA for the CDR3 is TGTGCCAGCAGCCAAGATCCTACAGGGTCTAAGTCACCCCTCCACTTT.

The chain employs TRBV7-8 and TRBJ2-1; the D gene is possibly TRBD2 (6 bases). This CDR3 spans 13 amino acids. V was shortened by 0 bases and J by 9 bases, with 9 bases between the two germline ends. Germline V lookup: CDR1 SGHVS, CDR2 FQNEAQ. The chain's CDR3 is CASSLATRGEQFF. CDR3 coding DNA: TGTGCCAGCAGCTTAGCGACTAGGGGTGAGCAGTTCTTC.

The rearrangement uses TRBV7-2 and TRBJ2-7; 9 bases fit TRBD2. Germline trimming cut 3 bases from V and 4 bases from J; bases unmatched to any gene: 4. Per the germline V gene, CDR1 is SGHTA and CDR2 is FQGNSA. This CDR3 comprises 14 residues. For the CDR3, the DNA is TGTGCCAGCAGCTTTTCCACTAGCGGGTACGAGCAGTACTTC. Translation gives CASSFSTSGYEQYF.

The chain links TRBV6-4 to TRBJ1-2; D is uncertain. Trimming pared 0 bases from V and 2 bases from J, leaving 10 bases between. This CDR3 comprises 15 residues. Germline loops: CDR1 MRHNA, CDR2 SNTAGT. CDR3 sequence (DNA): TGTGCCAGCAGTGACTCGGGTCAGGTGAACTATGGCTACACCTTC. Amino acids: CASSDSGQVNYGYTF.

This rearrangement joins TRBV5-1 to TRBJ1-1; D call uncertain. The length of the CDR3 is 14 residues. Germline V gene data show CDR1 as SGHRS and CDR2 as YFSETQ. V was pared by 0 bases and J by 6 bases, with 12 bases between. The CDR3 DNA reads as TGCGCCAGCAGCTTGGATGGGCCATCCCCTGAAGCTTTCTTT. It encodes CASSLDGPSPEAFF.

The chain carries TRBV4-1 and TRBJ1-6, with 7 bases identical to TRBD1. The V segment lost 4 bases and the J segment 13 bases; nucleotides outside the gene matches: 10. This CDR3 is built from 14 residues. Germline V gives CDR1 MGHRA, CDR2 YSYEKL. The CDR3 here is CASSPGQSATPLHF. CDR3 coding DNA: TGCGCCAGCAGCCCGGGACAGAGTGCTACGCCCCTCCACTTT.

The rearrangement links TRBV6-5 to TRBJ1-2; D possibly corresponds to TRBD1 (5 bases). Trimming cost V 2 bases and J 4 bases, with 17 bases left between them. This CDR3 is 16 amino acids long. Germline assignment: CDR1 MNHEY and CDR2 SVGAGI. The CDR3: CASSYKVRQPRYGYTF. DNA of the CDR3: TGTGCCAGCAGTTACAAGGTTCGACAGCCTCGCTATGGCTACACCTTC.

The J gene is TRBJ2-7, the V gene TRBV12-3 or TRBV12-4, with D maybe TRBD1 (5 bases). There are 13 residues in the CDR3. Trimming left V 5 bases short and J 3 bases short, with 11 bases between. In nucleotides, the CDR3 is TGTGCCAGCAGTCCGACAGTGAACTACGAGCAGTACTTC. Residues: CASSPTVNYEQYF.

A word on this clone: At one of its ends the junction is not consistent with the germline gene, which may arise from a read error. The chain is built from TRBV6-4 and TRBJ1-1, with 8 positions matching TRBD1. In germline, CDR1 is MRHNA, CDR2 SNTAGT. CDR3 length: 13 residues. Written as DNA, the CDR3 is TGTGCCAGCAGCGAAGGACAGGGCACTAAAGCTTTCTTT. Protein: CASSEGQGTKAFF.

The chain uses TRBV2 and TRBJ2-3; perhaps TRBD2 as D (7 bases). V gave up 5 bases and J gave up 1 base, with 16 bases separating them. CDR3 length: 16 amino acids. Germline loops: CDR1 SNHLY, CDR2 FYNNEI. CDR3 in DNA: TGTGCCAGCAGTTCCTTGGGGGGGCGGGGCACAGATACGCAGTATTTT. It codes for CASSSLGGRGTDTQYF.

The genes are TRBV10-2 and TRBJ2-2; TRBD2 is a possible D gene (6 bases). V was cut by 6 bases and J by 5 bases, with 16 bases left in between. This CDR3 comprises 15 residues. Germline CDR1 reads WSHSY; CDR2 reads SAAADI. The CDR3 DNA reads TGCGCCAGCAGACGGAGAGGGGCGGGGACCGGGGAGCTGTTTTTT. As protein: CASRRRGAGTGELFF.

The rearrangement uses TRBV6-5 and TRBJ2-7; TRBD2 is a possible D gene (6 bases). The germline V gene encodes CDR1 MNHEY and CDR2 SVGAGI. This CDR3 has 14 amino acids. V was pared by 8 bases and J by 1 base, with 15 bases between. CDR3 sequence reads: CASGGGDGSYEQYV. CDR3 bases: TGTGCCAGCGGAGGAGGGGATGGGTCCTACGAGCAGTACGTC.

Of note for this clone: One end of the junction does not line up with germline, which may come from a read error. V and J are TRBV5-4 and TRBJ2-2; 8 bases match TRBD1. The CDR3 is 15 residues long. The germline gives CDR1 SGHNT, CDR2 YYREEE (reference sequence). CDR3 protein: CASSSQGANAGELFF. The CDR3 coding sequence is TGTGCCAGCAGCTCCCAGGGGGCGAACGCCGGGGAGCTGTTTTTT.

This clone was detected a few times. The chain is built from TRBV7-9 and TRBJ1-1; D uncertain. Germline V gene data show CDR1 as SEHNR and CDR2 as FQNEAQ (reference sequence). The CDR3 has 15 residues. Trimming removed 2 bases from V and 5 bases from J, with 15 bases in between. CDR3 amino acids: CASSLSRGVETEAFF. CDR3 bases: TGTGCCAGCAGCTTATCGCGGGGAGTGGAGACTGAAGCTTTCTTT.